Below are 9 T cell receptor beta chains sequenced from a single sample in a study of cytomegalovirus exposure and HLA in healthy donors. The PCR made use of 60 Vbeta and 13 Jbeta primers. Assay: immunoSEQ multiplex PCR; the TCRdb copy retains only in-frame clones and omits some. Counted here are 130,000 or so clones, less than 80% occurring once; the ten biggest clones make up roughly 4%. Sequencing was performed on PBMCs. The receptor source for this set is a man aged 45-60 years in good health and CMV-seropositive.

This rearrangement joins TRBV7-3 to TRBJ2-1; tentatively, D is TRBD2 (5 bases). From germline, CDR1 is SGHTA and CDR2 FQGTGA. CDR3 length equals 13 residues. The ends were cut back, 4 bases at V and 8 bases at J, with 12 bases in the middle. The CDR3 DNA reads as TGTGCCAGCAGCTCCAGTCCGAGGGATGAGCAGTTCTTC. Encoded protein: CASSSSPRDEQFF.

This rearrangement joins TRBV9 to TRBJ2-2, with 8 bases fitting TRBD1. V was pared by 0 bases and J by 4 bases, with 5 bases of the junction left unmatched. The CDR3 extends over 16 amino acids. CDR1 is SGDLS and CDR2 is YYNGEE in the germline V gene. In nucleotides, the CDR3 is TGTGCCAGCAGCGTAGTTACAGGGGGTTCCACCGGGGAGCTGTTTTTT. It specifies CASSVVTGGSTGELFF.

The CDR3 DNA reads TGTGCCAGCAGCTTGGAGCGGCTAGCGGGAGGCCGGAATGAGCAGTTCTTC. Its protein product is CASSLERLAGGRNEQFF. The gene calls are TRBV5-6 and TRBJ2-1, with 11 nucleotides matching TRBD2. The CDR3 loop spans 17 amino acids. From germline, CDR1 is SGHDT and CDR2 YYEEEE. V gave up 0 bases and J gave up 7 bases; unmatched junction bases: 9.

This clone was observed a single time. The junction shows a germline mismatch at one end, possibly a read error. The rearrangement uses TRBV5-1 and TRBJ2-3, with 9 bases that match TRBD2. Germline loops: CDR1 SGHRS, CDR2 YFSETQ. CDR3 length: 15 amino acids. DNA for the CDR3: TGCGCCAGCCGCTTCAGGACTAGCGGCACAGATACGCAGTATTTT. Encoded protein: CASRFRTSGTDTQYF.

The chain combines TRBV9 with TRBJ2-7; 8 bases align to TRBD2. The V and J ends lost 1 base and 2 bases, in that order; junction bases with no gene match: 5. Germline lookup yields CDR1 SGDLS and CDR2 YYNGEE. The CDR3 contains 15 residues. This CDR3 is CASSVSSGNTYEQYF. DNA of the CDR3: TGTGCCAGCAGCGTAAGTAGCGGGAACACCTACGAGCAGTACTTC.

This clone has just a few counts. The genes are TRBV18 and TRBJ1-5; the D is unclear. The CDR3 is made up of 13 amino acids. Germline V gene lookup returns CDR1 KGHSH and CDR2 LQKENI. Between the trimmed V and J ends, which lost 2 bases and 3 bases, there was a span of 5 bases. CDR3 sequence: CASSPADNQPQHF. For the CDR3, the DNA is TGTGCCAGCTCACCAGCAGACAATCAGCCCCAGCATTTT.

V and J are TRBV6-6 and TRBJ2-5; maybe TRBD1 (5 bases). Germline V gene lookup returns CDR1 MNHNY and CDR2 SVGAGI (reference sequence). The CDR3 is 14 amino acids. V lost 6 bases, J lost 5 bases, and 16 bases lay in between. In nucleotides, the CDR3 is TGTGCCAGCAGACGAGACAGTGCCGGGGAGACCCAGTACTTC. This encodes CASRRDSAGETQYF.

The chain is built from TRBV18 and TRBJ2-1; D gene ambiguous. The CDR3 totals 13 residues. Trimming pared 1 base from V and 9 bases from J, leaving 10 bases between. Germline V gives CDR1 KGHSH, CDR2 LQKENI. CDR3 amino acids: CASSPRLVGEQFF. CDR3 bases: TGTGCCAGCTCACCACGGCTAGTAGGTGAGCAGTTCTTC.

In the case of this clone: The junction does not match germline at one end; this may be a read error. V and J are TRBV7-9 and TRBJ2-7; 9 nucleotides line up with TRBD1. Germline lookup yields CDR1 SEHNR and CDR2 FQNEAQ (reference sequence). The CDR3 contains 14 residues. CDR3 in amino acids: CASSLTGGVNEQHF. The CDR3 DNA follows: TGTGCCAGCAGCTTGACAGGGGGTGTGAACGAGCAGCACTTC. Together with reference TRBV7-9 and TRBJ2-7, the CDR3 gives the full variable domain: DTGVSQNPRHKITKRGQNVTFRCDPISEHNRLYWYRQTLGQGPEFLTYFQNEAQLEKSRLLSDRFSAERPKGSFSTLEIQRTEQGDSAMYLCASSLTGGVNEQHFGPGTRLTVT.